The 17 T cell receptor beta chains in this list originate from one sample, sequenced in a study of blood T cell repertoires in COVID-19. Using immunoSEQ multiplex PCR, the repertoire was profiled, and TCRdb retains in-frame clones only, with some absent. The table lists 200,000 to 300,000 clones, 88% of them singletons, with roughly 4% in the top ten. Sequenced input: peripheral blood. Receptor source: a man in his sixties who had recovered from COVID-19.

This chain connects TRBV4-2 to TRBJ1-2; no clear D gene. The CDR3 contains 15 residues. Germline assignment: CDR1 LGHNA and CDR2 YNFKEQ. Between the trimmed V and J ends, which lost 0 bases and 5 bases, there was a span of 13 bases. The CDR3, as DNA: TGTGCCAGCAGCCAAGATCCTCTTGTGAGTTATGGCTACACCTTC. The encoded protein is CASSQDPLVSYGYTF.

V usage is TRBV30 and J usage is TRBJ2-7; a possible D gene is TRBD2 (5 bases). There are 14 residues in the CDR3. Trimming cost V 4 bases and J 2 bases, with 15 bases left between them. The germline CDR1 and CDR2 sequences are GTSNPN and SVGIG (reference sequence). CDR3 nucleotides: TGTGCCTGGAAAACAGCGGCTTTCACCTACGAGCAGTACTTC. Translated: CAWKTAAFTYEQYF.

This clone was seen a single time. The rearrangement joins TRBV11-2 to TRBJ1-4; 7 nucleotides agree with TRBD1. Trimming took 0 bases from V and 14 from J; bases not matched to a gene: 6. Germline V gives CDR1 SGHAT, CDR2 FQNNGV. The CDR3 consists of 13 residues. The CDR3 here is CASSLDRVRGLFF. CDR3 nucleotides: TGTGCCAGCAGCTTAGATCGGGTCAGGGGGCTGTTTTTT.

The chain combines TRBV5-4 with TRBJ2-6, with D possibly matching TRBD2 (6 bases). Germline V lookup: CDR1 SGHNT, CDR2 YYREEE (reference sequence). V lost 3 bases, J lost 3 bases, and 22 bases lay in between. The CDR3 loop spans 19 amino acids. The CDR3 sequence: CASSSPGVGRGGGANVLTF. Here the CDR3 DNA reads TGTGCCAGCAGCTCACCGGGAGTAGGTAGGGGTGGTGGGGCCAACGTCCTGACTTTC.

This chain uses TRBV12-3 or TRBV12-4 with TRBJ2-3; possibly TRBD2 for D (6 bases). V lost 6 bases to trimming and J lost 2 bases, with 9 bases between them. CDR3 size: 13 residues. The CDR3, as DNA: TGTGCCAGCAGATCGGGAGTCACAGATACGCAGTATTTT. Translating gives CASRSGVTDTQYF.

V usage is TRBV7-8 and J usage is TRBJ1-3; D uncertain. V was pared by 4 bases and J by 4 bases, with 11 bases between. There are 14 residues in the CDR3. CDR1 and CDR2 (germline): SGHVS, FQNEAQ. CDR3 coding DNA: TGTGCCAGCAGCTCCTTTCAAGAGGGAAACACCATATATTTT. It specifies CASSSFQEGNTIYF. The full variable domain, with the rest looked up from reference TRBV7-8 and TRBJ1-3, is GAGVSQSPRYKVAKRGQDVALRCDPISGHVSLFWYQQALGQGPEFLTYFQNEAQLDKSGLPSDRFFAERPEGSVSTLKIQRTQQEDSAVYLCASSSFQEGNTIYFGEGSWLTVV.

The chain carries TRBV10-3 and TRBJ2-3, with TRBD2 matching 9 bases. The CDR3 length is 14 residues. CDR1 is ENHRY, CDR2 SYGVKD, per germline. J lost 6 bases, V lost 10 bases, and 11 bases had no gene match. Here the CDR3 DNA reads TGTGCCACCCGGGGTAGCGGGGGATCGGATACGCAGTATTTT. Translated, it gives CATRGSGGSDTQYF.

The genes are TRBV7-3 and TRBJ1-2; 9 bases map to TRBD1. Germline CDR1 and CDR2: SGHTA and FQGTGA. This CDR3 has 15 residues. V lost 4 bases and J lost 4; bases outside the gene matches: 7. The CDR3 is CASSSTGGAGYGYTF. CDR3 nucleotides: TGTGCCAGCAGCTCCACAGGGGGCGCTGGCTATGGCTACACCTTC.

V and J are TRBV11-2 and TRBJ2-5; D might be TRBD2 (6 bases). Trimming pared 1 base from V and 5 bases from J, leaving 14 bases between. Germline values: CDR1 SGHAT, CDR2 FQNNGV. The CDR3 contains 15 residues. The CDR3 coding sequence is TGTGCCAGCAGCTTAGTTTTGGAGGCGGGGGAGACCCAGTACTTC. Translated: CASSLVLEAGETQYF.

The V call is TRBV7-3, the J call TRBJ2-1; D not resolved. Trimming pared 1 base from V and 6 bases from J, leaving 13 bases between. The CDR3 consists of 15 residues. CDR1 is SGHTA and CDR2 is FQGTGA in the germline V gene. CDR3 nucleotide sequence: TGTGCCAGCAGCTTAAGATCGGTCATTGGCAATGAGCAGTTCTTC. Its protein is CASSLRSVIGNEQFF.

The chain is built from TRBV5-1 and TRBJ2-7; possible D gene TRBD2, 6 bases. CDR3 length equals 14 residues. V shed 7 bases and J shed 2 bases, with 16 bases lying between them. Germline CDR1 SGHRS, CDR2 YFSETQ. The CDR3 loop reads CASSTAGGTYEQYF. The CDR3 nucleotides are TGCGCCAGCTCCACTGCCGGGGGTACCTACGAGCAGTACTTC.

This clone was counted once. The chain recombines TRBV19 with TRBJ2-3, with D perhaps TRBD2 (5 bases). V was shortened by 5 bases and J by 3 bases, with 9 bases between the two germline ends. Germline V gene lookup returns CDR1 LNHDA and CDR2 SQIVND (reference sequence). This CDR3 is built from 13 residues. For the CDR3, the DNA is TGTGCCAGTAGTGCGGGCAAAACAGATACGCAGTATTTT. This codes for CASSAGKTDTQYF.

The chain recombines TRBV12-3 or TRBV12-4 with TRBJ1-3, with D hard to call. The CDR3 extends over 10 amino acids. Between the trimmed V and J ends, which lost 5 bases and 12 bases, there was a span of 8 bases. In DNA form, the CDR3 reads TGTGCCAGCAGTGCGGAGTACATATATTTT. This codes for CASSAEYIYF.

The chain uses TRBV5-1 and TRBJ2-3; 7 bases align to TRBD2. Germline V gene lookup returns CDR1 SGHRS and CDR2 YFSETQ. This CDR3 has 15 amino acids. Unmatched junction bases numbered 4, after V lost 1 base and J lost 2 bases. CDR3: CASSLSGVNTDTQYF. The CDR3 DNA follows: TGCGCCAGCAGCTTGAGCGGGGTAAACACAGATACGCAGTATTTT.

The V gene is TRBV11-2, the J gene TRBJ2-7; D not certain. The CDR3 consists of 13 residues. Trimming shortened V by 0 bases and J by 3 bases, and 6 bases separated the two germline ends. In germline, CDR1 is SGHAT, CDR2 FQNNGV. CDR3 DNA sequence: TGTGCCAGCAGCTTAGATCCCAGCTACGAGCAGTACTTC. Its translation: CASSLDPSYEQYF. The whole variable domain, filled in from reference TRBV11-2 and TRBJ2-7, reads EAGVAQSPRYKIIEKRQSVAFWCNPISGHATLYWYQQILGQGPKLLIQFQNNGVVDDSQLPKDRFSAERLKGVDSTLKIQPAKLEDSAVYLCASSLDPSYEQYFGPGTRLTVT.

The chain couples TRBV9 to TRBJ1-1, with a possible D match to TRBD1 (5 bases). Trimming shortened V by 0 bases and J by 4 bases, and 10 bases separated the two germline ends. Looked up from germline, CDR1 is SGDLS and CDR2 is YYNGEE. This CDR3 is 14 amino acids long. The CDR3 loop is CASSVEGVITEAFF. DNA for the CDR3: TGTGCCAGCAGCGTAGAAGGGGTAATCACTGAAGCTTTCTTT.

CDR3 sequence reads: CASSRTGNTEAFF. The CDR3 DNA sequence: TGTGCCAGCAGCCGGACAGGGAACACTGAAGCTTTCTTT. The genes are TRBV3-1 (or the pseudogene TRBV3-2) and TRBJ1-1, with 7 bases identical to TRBD1. CDR3 length: 13 residues. V gave up 4 bases and J gave up 1 base; unmatched junction bases: 0. Germline CDR1 and CDR2: LGHDT and YNNKEL (reference sequence).